This T cell receptor (beta chain) stems from a study of cytomegalovirus exposure and HLA in healthy donors. With respect to this clone: What it binds is not known.

Notes on the study in general: Analyzed later, most CMV-associated TCR beta chains appeared HLA-restricted. Confirmation in vitro established that a few CMV-associated chains were specific for CMV antigens.

Trimming cost V 1 base and J 6 bases, with 10 bases left between them. This CDR3 contains 13 residues. The germline gives CDR1 SGHTA, CDR2 FQGTGA. The PCR was carried out with 60 Vbeta primers and 13 Jbeta primers. Some clones are missing from TCRdb's copy, which holds only in-frame ones; the method was immunoSEQ multiplex PCR. The sample records about 140,000 clones, around 79% being singletons. Donors counted as nominally healthy when sampled, yet unrecorded immune exposures were likely. The sample taken for sequencing was PBMCs. The source is a woman aged 50 to 65 in good health and CMV-seropositive. This chain joins TRBV7-3 and TRBJ2-7; D is ambiguous. CDR3 DNA sequence: TGTGCCAGCAGCTTAAATCCCACCGGCGAGCAGTACTTC. It is translated as CASSLNPTGEQYF.